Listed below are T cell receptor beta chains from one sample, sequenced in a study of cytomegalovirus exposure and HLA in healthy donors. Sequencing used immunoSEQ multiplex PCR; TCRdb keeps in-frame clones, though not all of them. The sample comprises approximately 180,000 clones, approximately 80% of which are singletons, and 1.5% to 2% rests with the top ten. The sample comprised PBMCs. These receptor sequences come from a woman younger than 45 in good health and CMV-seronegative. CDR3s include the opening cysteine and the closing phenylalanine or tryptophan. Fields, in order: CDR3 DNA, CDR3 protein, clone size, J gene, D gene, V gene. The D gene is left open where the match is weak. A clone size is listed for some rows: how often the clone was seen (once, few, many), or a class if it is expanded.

CDR3 DNA: TGTGCAAGTCGCTCTCACACCCAGGAAAAACTGTTTTTT
CDR3 protein: CASRSHTQEKLFF
clone size: once
J gene: TRBJ1-4
D gene: NA
V gene: TRBV12-2

CDR3 DNA: TGTGCCAGCAGCCACGGACAGGCTAGCAATCAGCCCCAGCATTTT
CDR3 protein: CASSHGQASNQPQHF
clone size: NA
J gene: TRBJ1-5
D gene: TRBD1
V gene: TRBV7-8

CDR3 DNA: TGTGCCTGCCTCGACAGGGGAGCCTACGAGCAGTACTTC
CDR3 protein: CACLDRGAYEQYF
clone size: NA
J gene: TRBJ2-7
D gene: TRBD1
V gene: TRBV30

CDR3 DNA: TGTGCCAGCAGTTACGGGAGGCCGGGTGGCTACACCTTC
CDR3 protein: CASSYGRPGGYTF
clone size: few
J gene: TRBJ1-2
D gene: NA
V gene: TRBV6-6

CDR3 DNA: TGTGCCAGCAGCCCTCAGACAGTCCTTCGCTATGGCTACACCTTC
CDR3 protein: CASSPQTVLRYGYTF
clone size: NA
J gene: TRBJ1-2
D gene: NA
V gene: TRBV11-2

CDR3 DNA: TGTGCCATCAGTGAAGGAGGGTCAACTAATGAAAAACTGTTTTTT
CDR3 protein: CAISEGGSTNEKLFF
clone size: NA
J gene: TRBJ1-4
D gene: NA
V gene: TRBV10-3

CDR3 DNA: TGTGCCAGCAGCTTTAGGAGGGACACTGAAGCTTTCTTT
CDR3 protein: CASSFRRDTEAFF
clone size: once
J gene: TRBJ1-1
D gene: NA
V gene: TRBV7-9

CDR3 DNA: TGTGCTAGTGCGGACAGGGAAAATGAAAAACTGTTTTTT
CDR3 protein: CASADRENEKLFF
clone size: NA
J gene: TRBJ1-4
D gene: TRBD1
V gene: TRBV12-5

CDR3 DNA: TGTGCCAGTAGTATAACCCAGGGTGGCAATCAGCCCCAGCATTTT
CDR3 protein: CASSITQGGNQPQHF
clone size: few
J gene: TRBJ1-5
D gene: NA
V gene: TRBV19

CDR3 DNA: TGTGCCAGCAGCCATCCGGGACTAGAGTCCTACAATGAGCAGTTCTTC
CDR3 protein: CASSHPGLESYNEQFF
clone size: many
J gene: TRBJ2-1
D gene: TRBD2
V gene: TRBV11-1

CDR3 DNA: TGTGCCAGCAGCCAGGGACAGGGCAGAATAGGGGCTTTCTTT
CDR3 protein: CASSQGQGRIGAFF
clone size: NA
J gene: TRBJ1-1
D gene: TRBD1
V gene: TRBV9

CDR3 DNA: TGTGCCAGCAGTTACTCTGGGAGCTACTACGAGCAGTACTTC
CDR3 protein: CASSYSGSYYEQYF
clone size: few
J gene: TRBJ2-7
D gene: NA
V gene: TRBV6-6

CDR3 DNA: TGTGCCAGCAGTGAATACGCGGGACAGGTTAACACTGAAGCTTTCTTT
CDR3 protein: CASSEYAGQVNTEAFF
clone size: NA
J gene: TRBJ1-1
D gene: TRBD1
V gene: TRBV2

CDR3 DNA: TGTGCCAGCCGGCAATGGCGGTTGGACAATGAGCAGTTCTTC
CDR3 protein: CASRQWRLDNEQFF
clone size: few
J gene: TRBJ2-1
D gene: NA
V gene: TRBV27

CDR3 DNA: TGTGCCAGCAGGCTTCCGGGGGATCCTGTGGATGAAAAACTGTTTTTT
CDR3 protein: CASRLPGDPVDEKLFF
clone size: NA
J gene: TRBJ1-4
D gene: NA
V gene: TRBV2

CDR3 DNA: TGTGCCAGCAGTTATAGCGGGAGCGGGGAGCAGTACTTC
CDR3 protein: CASSYSGSGEQYF
clone size: NA
J gene: TRBJ2-7
D gene: TRBD2
V gene: TRBV27

CDR3 DNA: TGTGCCAGCAGGGCTCAAGGGACTAGCGGGAGCGAGCAGTACTTC
CDR3 protein: CASRAQGTSGSEQYF
clone size: NA
J gene: TRBJ2-7
D gene: TRBD2
V gene: TRBV28

CDR3 DNA: TGTGCCAGCAGTGACTCCGGGTCCTCAACTGAAGCTTTCTTT
CDR3 protein: CASSDSGSSTEAFF
clone size: NA
J gene: TRBJ1-1
D gene: NA
V gene: TRBV6-4

CDR3 DNA: TGTGCCAGCAGTCGCGAAGGGCTGTCGGGGGAAAACACCGGGGAGCTGTTTTTT
CDR3 protein: CASSREGLSGENTGELFF
clone size: NA
J gene: TRBJ2-2
D gene: NA
V gene: TRBV27

CDR3 DNA: TGTGCCAGCAGTCCCACGGACGGGATCGGGGGCTACACCTTC
CDR3 protein: CASSPTDGIGGYTF
clone size: NA
J gene: TRBJ1-2
D gene: NA
V gene: TRBV6-5

CDR3 DNA: TGTGCCAGCAGCCCCGGGGGAGATACGCAGTATTTT
CDR3 protein: CASSPGGDTQYF
clone size: NA
J gene: TRBJ2-3
D gene: NA
V gene: TRBV7-3

CDR3 DNA: TGTGCCAGCGAAAAGGGGGCGAGCAATCAGCCCCAGCATTTT
CDR3 protein: CASEKGASNQPQHF
clone size: NA
J gene: TRBJ1-5
D gene: TRBD1
V gene: TRBV2

CDR3 DNA: TGTGCCACACACCGGACAGGGGTCGATCAGCCCCAGCATTTT
CDR3 protein: CATHRTGVDQPQHF
clone size: once
J gene: TRBJ1-5
D gene: TRBD1
V gene: TRBV19

CDR3 DNA: TGTGCCTGGACCTCGCCGGGGGACCCTAATTCACCCCTCCACTTT
CDR3 protein: CAWTSPGDPNSPLHF
clone size: NA
J gene: TRBJ1-6
D gene: NA
V gene: TRBV30

CDR3 DNA: TGTGCCAGCAGCTTAACAGTAGGGACTAGCGGGGGATACAATGAGCAGTTCTTC
CDR3 protein: CASSLTVGTSGGYNEQFF
clone size: NA
J gene: TRBJ2-1
D gene: TRBD2
V gene: TRBV7-3

CDR3 DNA: TGTGCCAGCAGCTTATGGACAGTTACTTCACCCCTCCACTTT
CDR3 protein: CASSLWTVTSPLHF
clone size: NA
J gene: TRBJ1-6
D gene: NA
V gene: TRBV5-4

CDR3 DNA: TGTGCCAGCAGTTTACGACAGGGTGTTGGGCAGTATTTT
CDR3 protein: CASSLRQGVGQYF
clone size: NA
J gene: TRBJ2-3
D gene: TRBD1
V gene: TRBV27

CDR3 DNA: TGTGCCAGCAGAACAGGGGTGAACTCCTACGAGCAGTACTTC
CDR3 protein: CASRTGVNSYEQYF
clone size: NA
J gene: TRBJ2-7
D gene: TRBD1
V gene: TRBV2

CDR3 DNA: TGCAGCGTTGAAGTTAGCGGGCCAGAGACCCAGTACTTC
CDR3 protein: CSVEVSGPETQYF
clone size: NA
J gene: TRBJ2-5
D gene: TRBD2
V gene: TRBV29-1

CDR3 DNA: TGTGCCAGCAGCGTGGATTCCGGGACACCTACCTACGAGCAGTACTTC
CDR3 protein: CASSVDSGTPTYEQYF
clone size: NA
J gene: TRBJ2-7
D gene: NA
V gene: TRBV7-2

CDR3 DNA: TGTGCCAGTACCTCGACGGGACAGCTAAGGGATGAGCAGTTCTTC
CDR3 protein: CASTSTGQLRDEQFF
clone size: NA
J gene: TRBJ2-1
D gene: TRBD1
V gene: TRBV19

CDR3 DNA: TGTGCCAGCAGCGTCGGACTAGCGGGAGGTCTAGGGTGCGAGCAGTACTTC
CDR3 protein: CASSVGLAGGLGCEQYF
clone size: few
J gene: TRBJ2-7
D gene: TRBD2
V gene: TRBV7-6

CDR3 DNA: TGTGCCAGCAGCTTGGGGACAGTAGAACTCTACGAGCAGTACTTC
CDR3 protein: CASSLGTVELYEQYF
clone size: few
J gene: TRBJ2-7
D gene: NA
V gene: TRBV5-4

CDR3 DNA: TGCGCCAGCAGCCAAGAGGCTAGCGGGGGTGCTTTCGGGCAGTTCTTC
CDR3 protein: CASSQEASGGAFGQFF
clone size: few
J gene: TRBJ2-1
D gene: TRBD2
V gene: TRBV4-1

CDR3 DNA: TGTGCCAGCAGCTCAGGGAGACTAGCGGCAGACACAGATACGCAGTATTTT
CDR3 protein: CASSSGRLAADTDTQYF
clone size: NA
J gene: TRBJ2-3
D gene: TRBD2
V gene: TRBV7-2

CDR3 DNA: TGTGCCAGCAGCACCGGACTAGCGGGATTCGATGAGCAGTTCTTC
CDR3 protein: CASSTGLAGFDEQFF
clone size: NA
J gene: TRBJ2-1
D gene: TRBD2
V gene: TRBV9

CDR3 DNA: TGTGCCAGCAGTCCCGGACAGGAAAATTCACCCCTCCACTTT
CDR3 protein: CASSPGQENSPLHF
clone size: few
J gene: TRBJ1-6
D gene: TRBD1
V gene: TRBV6-5

CDR3 DNA: TGTGCCAGCAGTTCGCACAGGGTTTGCGAGCAGTACTTC
CDR3 protein: CASSSHRVCEQYF
clone size: NA
J gene: TRBJ2-7
D gene: NA
V gene: TRBV27

CDR3 DNA: TGTGCCAGCGTCTTGTCAGGGGGGACTAATGAAAAACTGTTTTTT
CDR3 protein: CASVLSGGTNEKLFF
clone size: NA
J gene: TRBJ1-4
D gene: TRBD1
V gene: TRBV2